Each of the 20 T cell receptor beta chains below was sequenced from the same sample in a study of T-cell reconstitution after alpha-beta-depleted transplantation in children. Unique molecular identifiers were used in preparing the TCRbeta library. TCRdb re-derived calls from the PCR reads in MiXCR, one entry per CDR3 protein. The data contain more than 90,000 distinct CDR3 sequences, around 10% of them seen just once; the ten biggest clones take up approximately 36%. The sample was PBMCs, taken before TCRalphabeta/CD19-depleted stem cell transplant. The receptors shown here come from a boy younger than 10 with acute lymphoblastic leukemia, due to receive a stem cell transplant.

The sample holds one count of this clonotype. The V and J genes are TRBV28 and TRBJ2-5; the D gene could be TRBD1 or TRBD2 (5 bases each). Looked up from germline, CDR1 is MDHEN and CDR2 is SYDVKM. Trimming left V 2 bases short and J 5 bases short, with 15 bases between. The CDR3 runs 15 residues. This CDR3 reads CASSLERRDGETQYF. DNA for the CDR3: TGTGCCAGCAGTTTAGAGCGCAGGGACGGTGAGACCCAGTACTTC. The full variable domain, with the rest looked up from reference TRBV28 and TRBJ2-5, is DVKVTQSSRYLVKRTGEKVFLECVQDMDHENMFWYRQDPGLGLRLIYFSYDVKMKEKGDIPEGYSVSREKKERFSLILESASTNQTSMYLCASSLERRDGETQYFGPGTRLLVL.

V and J are TRBV5-1 and TRBJ2-2; D remains ambiguous. This CDR3 contains 14 residues. Germline V gene data show CDR1 as SGHRS and CDR2 as YFSETQ. V shed 3 bases and J shed 6 bases, with 12 bases lying between them. The chain's CDR3 is CASSWGSPPGELFF. The CDR3 DNA follows: TGCGCCAGCAGCTGGGGTTCGCCTCCCGGGGAGCTGTTTTTT.

This clonotype came up many times. The V and J genes are TRBV12-3 or TRBV12-4 and TRBJ2-3, with D possibly TRBD2 on 5 matching bases. Trimming stripped 10 bases from V and 3 bases from J, with 14 bases between. CDR3 size: 13 residues. CDR3 amino acids: CAIMRGRTDTQYF. In DNA form, the CDR3 reads TGTGCCATCATGAGAGGGCGTACAGATACGCAGTATTTT.

This clonotype was found many times. The chain links TRBV5-6 to TRBJ2-2, with a tentative D call TRBD2 (5 bases). Germline CDR1 is SGHDT and CDR2 is YYEEEE. The CDR3 totals 14 residues. V lost 5 bases, J lost 2 bases, and 10 bases lay in between. CDR3 protein: CASSLGLNTGELFF. For the CDR3, the DNA is TGTGCCAGCAGTTTAGGACTCAACACCGGGGAGCTGTTTTTT.

This clonotype has at least ten counts. The chain is built from TRBV7-8 and TRBJ2-1; 9 bases agree with TRBD1. The CDR3 is made up of 19 amino acids. The V and J ends lost 5 bases and 5 bases, in that order; junction bases with no gene match: 19. CDR1 is SGHVS, CDR2 FQNEAQ, per germline. The CDR3, as DNA: TGTGCCAGCAGCATACACCGGGACAGGGTATGGGCGGGCAACAATGAGCAGTTCTTC. Protein sequence: CASSIHRDRVWAGNNEQFF.

The table lists this clonotype with a few counts. The chain employs TRBV5-1 and TRBJ2-1, with a weak D call TRBD2 (5 bases). The CDR3 consists of 15 residues. CDR1 is SGHRS, CDR2 YFSETQ, per germline. The ends were cut back, 4 bases at V and 2 bases at J, with 13 bases in the middle. The CDR3 here is CASSRGSPAYNEQFF. The CDR3 DNA sequence: TGCGCCAGCAGCCGCGGGTCTCCAGCCTACAATGAGCAGTTCTTC.

CDR3 DNA: TGTGCCAGCAGCCGGGACTTGGGGCCCGGGGAGCTGTTTTTT. Protein product: CASSRDLGPGELFF. The rearrangement links TRBV5-5 to TRBJ2-2; D perhaps matches TRBD2 (6 bases). This CDR3 comprises 14 residues. Between the trimmed V and J ends, which lost 4 bases and 6 bases, there was a span of 13 bases. CDR1 is SGHKS and CDR2 is YYEKEE in the germline V gene (reference sequence).

This clonotype turned up a few times. The chain has TRBV21-1 and TRBJ1-1; TRBD1 is the table's D call and was not checked against the DNA. TRBV21-1 is flagged as a pseudogene. CDR3 length: 13 amino acids. The chain's CDR3 is CASSDRMNTEAFF. In DNA, the CDR3 is TGTGCCAGCAGCGACAGGATGAACACTGAAGCTTTCTTT.

The chain employs TRBV11-2 and TRBJ1-1; TRBD1 matches at 8 bases. The CDR3 spans 15 residues. The germline gives CDR1 SGHAT, CDR2 FQNNGV. V dropped 6 bases and J dropped 3; count of bases not matched to a gene: 9. In nucleotides, the CDR3 is TGTGCCAGCAGTCGACAGGGGAGAGGAGACACTGAAGCTTTCTTT. Translation: CASSRQGRGDTEAFF.

This clonotype was picked up many times. The chain joins TRBV4-1 to TRBJ2-7, with 8 bases matching TRBD2. CDR1 and CDR2 from the germline V gene are MGHRA and YSYEKL. Trimming took 1 base from V and 6 from J; bases not matched to a gene: 8. The CDR3 consists of 15 residues. The CDR3 DNA follows: TGCGCCAGCAGCCAAGTGATCGGGAGGGCCGTCGAGCAGTACTTC. This translates into CASSQVIGRAVEQYF.

This clonotype was detected only a few times. The chain combines TRBV5-1 with TRBJ1-3; D gene unclear. Germline CDR1 is SGHRS and CDR2 is YFSETQ. This CDR3 has 17 amino acids. The V gene lost 1 base and the J gene lost 4 bases, with 18 bases spanning the gap. The CDR3 loop reads CASSLLRIFSSGNTIYF. The CDR3 DNA is TGCGCCAGCAGCTTGTTAAGGATTTTCTCTAGCGGAAACACCATATATTTT.

The CDR3 loop reads CASRVTEGTYNEQFF. The CDR3 DNA reads TGTGCCAGCAGGGTGACAGAGGGTACCTACAATGAGCAGTTCTTC. V gene TRBV6-1 combines with J gene TRBJ2-1; tentatively, D is TRBD1 or TRBD2 (5 bases each). The CDR3 loop spans 15 amino acids. V lost 6 bases to trimming and J lost 2 bases, with 14 bases between them. The germline V gene encodes CDR1 MNHNS and CDR2 SASEGT.

In this sample, this clonotype turned up many times. The chain couples TRBV6-1 to TRBJ1-5; D is unclear. Germline CDR1 is MNHNS and CDR2 is SASEGT. This CDR3 has 15 amino acids. Trimming pared 3 bases from V and 4 bases from J, leaving 13 bases between. The DNA for the CDR3 is TGTGCCAGCAGTGATGGTAGTGGGATGAATCAGCCCCAGCATTTT. Translating gives CASSDGSGMNQPQHF.

This sequence joins TRBV18 and TRBJ1-1; tentative D call: TRBD1 (6 bases). The germline V gene encodes CDR1 KGHSH and CDR2 LQKENI. This CDR3 is 16 amino acids long. V was shortened by 2 bases and J by 4 bases, with 17 bases between the two germline ends. CDR3 DNA: TGTGCCAGCTCACCAGGGTTGGGACAACCTGCCACTGAAGCTTTCTTT. The encoded protein is CASSPGLGQPATEAFF.

This clonotype was recorded a few times. V is TRBV20-1 and J is TRBJ1-2; D not certain. The germline V gene encodes CDR1 DFQATT and CDR2 SNEGSKA (reference sequence). The CDR3 is made up of 14 amino acids. V lost 0 bases, J lost 8 bases, and 16 bases lay in between. In DNA form, the CDR3 reads TGCAGTGCTAGAGATTGGGCGGAGGGAGGCGGCTACACCTTC. Its translation: CSARDWAEGGGYTF.

J is TRBJ2-3 and V is TRBV5-1, with D perhaps matching TRBD1 or TRBD2 (5 bases each). The CDR3 spans 14 residues. Trimming cost V 2 bases and J 0 bases, with 7 bases left between them. Germline V gene data show CDR1 as SGHRS and CDR2 as YFSETQ. CDR3 residues: CASSFGASTDTQYF. CDR3 in DNA: TGCGCCAGCAGCTTCGGGGCAAGCACAGATACGCAGTATTTT.

There are a few counts of this clonotype. The chain combines TRBV5-6 with TRBJ2-7; TRBD1 matches 7 bases. Per the germline V gene, CDR1 is SGHDT and CDR2 is YYEEEE. V shed 4 bases and J 6 bases; nucleotides not matched to a gene: 16. The CDR3 runs to 16 residues. CDR3 sequence (DNA): TGTGCCAGCAGCCGAATGGACGGGACAGATCACGGCGAGCAGTACTTC. It encodes CASSRMDGTDHGEQYF.

Regarding this clonotype: The junction departs from the called germline gene at one end, perhaps through a read error. The J gene is TRBJ2-1, the V gene TRBV20-1, with TRBD2 matching over 10 bases. The CDR3 totals 13 residues. CDR1 is DFQATT, CDR2 SNEGSKA, per germline (reference sequence). CDR3 sequence reads: CSANLAGANEQLF. The CDR3 DNA is TGCAGTGCTAACCTAGCGGGAGCCAATGAGCAGTTGTTC.

The chain links TRBV5-1 to TRBJ1-6; D not resolved. Germline V gene lookup returns CDR1 SGHRS and CDR2 YFSETQ. The CDR3 totals 15 residues. V was pared by 0 bases and J by 9 bases, with 13 bases between. The CDR3 reads CASSLEGRRLSPLHF. The CDR3 DNA sequence: TGCGCCAGCAGCTTGGAGGGCAGGCGTCTTTCACCCCTCCACTTT.

This clonotype was recorded a few times. The J gene is TRBJ2-7, the V gene TRBV29-1; no reliable D call. Trimming cost V 5 bases and J 3 bases, with 8 bases left between them. Germline V gene data show CDR1 as SQVTM and CDR2 as ANQGSEA. The CDR3 is 11 amino acids. Here the CDR3 reads CSVQARYEQYF. CDR3 DNA sequence: TGCAGCGTTCAGGCCCGCTACGAGCAGTACTTC.